This entry features one T cell receptor beta chain sequence. The record originates from a study of blood T cell repertoires in COVID-19. Study-level information: T cells, B-cell-depleted T cells, or PBMCs supplied cDNA or gDNA.

Germline CDR1 LGHDT, CDR2 YNNKEL (reference sequence). The CDR3 consists of 13 residues. Germline trimming cut 2 bases from V and 7 bases from J; bases unmatched to any gene: 4. Sequencing used immunoSEQ multiplex PCR; TCRdb keeps in-frame clones, though not all of them. Of just over 300,000 clones listed, just under 90% are singletons. The sequence came from a woman aged 30 to 39 with COVID-19, enrolled during active disease. The V and J genes are TRBV3-1 (or the pseudogene TRBV3-2) and TRBJ1-1; 7 bases map to TRBD1. Source material: peripheral blood. CDR3 in amino acids: CASSQSRGREAFF. The DNA for the CDR3 is TGTGCCAGCAGCCAATCTAGGGGGCGTGAAGCTTTCTTT.